This T cell receptor beta chain was obtained from a study of blood T cell repertoires in COVID-19. Whole-study context: T cells, B-cell-depleted T cells, or PBMCs provided the cDNA or gDNA that served as material.

Per the original methods: Quantification of nucleated cells was approximated via reference gene primer amplification. Measured with immunoSEQ multiplex PCR; TCRdb has only the in-frame clones, and not every one. For V, J and clone size, that table is used; D and trimming come from the DNA. Among roughly 110,000 clones listed, more than 85% were seen once. The CDR3 runs 16 residues. Germline loops: CDR1 SEHNR, CDR2 FQNEAQ (reference sequence). The trim removed 5 bases at V and 1 base at J, leaving 8 bases unmatched. The sequenced sample consisted of peripheral blood. The chain is built from TRBV7-9 and TRBJ2-5; 9 bases match TRBD1. This TCR came from a human donor with acute or convalescent COVID-19. The donor label of this sample is uncertain. Written as DNA, the CDR3 is TGTGCCAGCAGCCGATGGGACAGGGAAGGCCAAGAGACCCAGTACTTC. This sequence encodes CASSRWDREGQETQYF.